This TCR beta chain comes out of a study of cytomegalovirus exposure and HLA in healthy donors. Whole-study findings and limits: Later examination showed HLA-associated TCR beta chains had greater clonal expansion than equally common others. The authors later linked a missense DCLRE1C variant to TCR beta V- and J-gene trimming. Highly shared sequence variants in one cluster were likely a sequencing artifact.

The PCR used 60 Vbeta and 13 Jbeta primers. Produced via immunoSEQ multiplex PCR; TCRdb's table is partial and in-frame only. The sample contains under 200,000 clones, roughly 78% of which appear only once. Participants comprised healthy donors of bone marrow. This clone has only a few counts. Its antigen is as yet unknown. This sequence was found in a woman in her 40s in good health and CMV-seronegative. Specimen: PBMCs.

The CDR3 sequence is CASGGTANSPLHF. CDR3 bases: TGCGCCAGCGGCGGGACAGCTAATTCACCCCTCCACTTT. V usage is TRBV5-1 and J usage is TRBJ1-6, with 7 bases fitting TRBD1. This CDR3 contains 13 residues. CDR1 is SGHRS and CDR2 is YFSETQ in the germline V gene. V trimming: 7 bases; J trimming: 6 bases; junction bases outside the gene matches: 4.